Shown below are 15 T cell receptor beta chains from a single sample sequenced in a study of OX40 agonist ivuxolimab in advanced cancers. TCRdb's table, derived via immunoSEQ multiplex PCR, lists solely in-frame clones and lacks some. The data show around 84,000 clones, approximately 93% seen once. Sequences were derived from CD4+ or CD8+ T cells sorted from blood, sampled in a trial of the OX40 agonist ivuxolimab. These receptor sequences come from an adult with an advanced solid tumor such as melanoma, head and neck, liver or kidney cancer.

This rearrangement joins TRBV20-1 to TRBJ1-2; weak D call: TRBD1 (5 bases). V lost 7 bases to trimming and J lost 6 bases, with 9 bases between them. Germline lookup yields CDR1 DFQATT and CDR2 SNEGSKA (reference sequence). This CDR3 has 10 amino acids. CDR3 DNA: TGCAGTGTTGCGGGGGATGGCTACACCTTC. Protein sequence: CSVAGDGYTF.

The rearrangement links TRBV11-2 to TRBJ2-5, with 7 positions matching TRBD1. This CDR3 spans 16 amino acids. The germline CDR1 and CDR2 sequences are SGHAT and FQNNGV. V dropped 3 bases and J dropped 2; count of bases not matched to a gene: 9. The CDR3 DNA reads TGTGCCAGCAGCTTCTCCGCGGACAGGCTGCAAGAGACCCAGTACTTC. Encoded protein: CASSFSADRLQETQYF.

In nucleotides, the CDR3 is TGTGCCAGCAGCTTTGGGGGTGGTGAGCAGTTCTTC. Translated: CASSFGGGEQFF. The chain recombines TRBV7-9 with TRBJ2-1; D might be TRBD1 or TRBD2, each matching 5 bases. There are 12 residues in the CDR3. Trimming left V 3 bases short and J 9 bases short, with 9 bases between. Germline V gene sequence: CDR1 SEHNR, CDR2 FQNEAQ (reference sequence). The whole variable domain, filled in from reference TRBV7-9 and TRBJ2-1, reads DTGVSQNPRHKITKRGQNVTFRCDPISEHNRLYWYRQTLGQGPEFLTYFQNEAQLEKSRLLSDRFSAERPKGSFSTLEIQRTEQGDSAMYLCASSFGGGEQFFGPGTRLTVL.

CDR3: CAISEVEGPGEQYF. DNA for the CDR3: TGTGCCATCAGTGAGGTCGAGGGCCCCGGCGAGCAGTACTTC. This rearrangement joins TRBV10-3 to TRBJ2-7; D possibly corresponds to TRBD2 (5 bases). The CDR3 is made up of 14 amino acids. Germline CDR1 is ENHRY and CDR2 is SYGVKD. Trimming shortened V by 2 bases and J by 6 bases, and 14 bases separated the two germline ends.

This clone was picked up one time. V gene TRBV7-9 combines with J gene TRBJ2-2; TRBD1 aligns across 8 bases. The CDR3 is 17 amino acids. Germline CDR1 and CDR2: SEHNR and FQNEAQ (reference sequence). Losses at the gene ends were 1 base for V and 4 bases for J; bases not matched to a gene: 8. The CDR3 reads CASSLGLDRAGTGELFF. CDR3 coding DNA: TGTGCCAGCAGCTTAGGACTGGACAGGGCGGGCACCGGGGAGCTGTTTTTT.

This clone showed up just once. V gene TRBV30 combines with J gene TRBJ1-6, with D possibly TRBD1 on 6 matching bases. The CDR3 length is 17 residues. Germline V CDR1 and CDR2: GTSNPN, SVGIG (reference sequence). Trimming stripped 0 bases from V and 5 bases from J, with 17 bases between. The CDR3 spells CAWSVGVARTDNSPLHF. CDR3 DNA: TGTGCCTGGAGTGTAGGGGTAGCGAGGACAGATAATTCACCCCTCCACTTT.

This sequence joins TRBV27 and TRBJ2-1, with 7 bases matching TRBD1. Germline lookup yields CDR1 MNHEY and CDR2 SMNVEV (reference sequence). The CDR3 totals 14 residues. The V gene end was trimmed by 6 bases and the J gene end by 2 bases; junction bases not matched to a gene: 4. The CDR3 sequence is CASRLGTAYNEQFF. CDR3 DNA sequence: TGTGCCAGCAGACTCGGGACAGCCTACAATGAGCAGTTCTTC.

By share, this clone counts as large (0.1 to 1%). V and J are TRBV10-2 and TRBJ2-7; 8 nucleotides align to TRBD1. Trimming removed 6 bases from V and 2 bases from J; junction bases left unmatched: 6. Germline V gene sequence: CDR1 WSHSY, CDR2 SAAADI. This CDR3 spans 14 amino acids. The CDR3 DNA reads TGCGCCAGCAGCGGACAGGGACTCACCTACGAGCAGTACTTC. Residues: CASSGQGLTYEQYF.

The chain has TRBV25-1 and TRBJ1-1; possibly TRBD1 for D (5 bases). This CDR3 has 15 residues. Deletions cut 1 base from V and 1 base from J, with 10 bases between. CDR1 is MGHDK and CDR2 is SYGVNS in the germline V gene. CDR3 amino acids: CASSESTGGNTEAFF. DNA of the CDR3: TGTGCCAGCAGTGAATCGACGGGGGGGAACACTGAAGCTTTCTTT.

In this sample, this clone turned up once. Other DNA sequences of this sample code for an identical CDR3. The genes are TRBV9 and TRBJ2-7; D gene unclear. The CDR3 runs to 12 residues. The V end lost 4 bases, the J end lost 0 bases, and 5 bases lay between the germline ends. Per germline, CDR1 SGDLS and CDR2 YYNGEE. DNA of the CDR3: TGTGCCAGCAGCCCCAGCTCCTACGAGCAGTACTTC. It is translated as CASSPSSYEQYF.

This clone has a single count. The CDR3 coding sequence is TGTGCCAGCAAAACTCGCCAGGCGAAAATCACAGATACGCAGTATTTT. Translated: CASKTRQAKITDTQYF. The chain employs TRBV21-1 and TRBJ2-3; the table gives TRBD1 as D, unverified against the DNA. TRBV21-1 is tagged as a pseudogene. The length of the CDR3 is 16 residues.

This sequence joins TRBV7-6 and TRBJ2-7; weak D call: TRBD2 (6 bases). The CDR3 has 15 amino acids. V was pared by 2 bases and J by 1 base, with 12 bases between. Germline V gene data show CDR1 as SGHVS and CDR2 as FNYEAQ. The CDR3, as DNA: TGTGCCAGCAGCTTATGGGGCGGGATATCCTACGAGCAGTACTTC. Translation: CASSLWGGISYEQYF.

The chain recombines TRBV6-5 with TRBJ1-2, with TRBD1 identical over 7 bases. CDR3 size: 14 residues. Germline lookup yields CDR1 MNHEY and CDR2 SVGAGI. Losses at the gene ends were 5 bases for V and 6 bases for J; bases not matched to a gene: 9. DNA for the CDR3: TGTGCCAGCAGTGACCGGCCAGGGGGAAATGGCTACACCTTC. This encodes CASSDRPGGNGYTF.

The gene calls are TRBV4-1 and TRBJ1-3; 9 nucleotides match TRBD1. Germline V gene lookup returns CDR1 MGHRA and CDR2 YSYEKL. The CDR3 is 17 amino acids. J gave up 4 bases and V 2 bases, and 9 bases lay outside the gene matches. The CDR3 DNA is TGCGCCAGCAGCCAAACCGGGACAGGGCTCTCCGGAAACACCATATATTTT. It specifies CASSQTGTGLSGNTIYF.

The chain carries TRBV27 and TRBJ2-1, with D maybe TRBD2 (6 bases). CDR1 and CDR2 (germline): MNHEY, SMNVEV (reference sequence). The CDR3 sequence is 13 residues long. Trimming cost V 5 bases and J 7 bases, with 12 bases left between them. The chain's CDR3 is CASSPWEANEQFF. The CDR3 DNA reads TGTGCCAGCAGTCCCTGGGAGGCTAATGAGCAGTTCTTC.